Sequencing of this T cell receptor (beta chain) was carried out in a study of blood T cell repertoires in COVID-19. Using immunoSEQ multiplex PCR, the repertoire was profiled, and TCRdb retains in-frame clones only, with some absent. Here the sample spans 110,000 to 150,000 clones, about nine tenths being singletons. V gave up 2 bases and J gave up 0 bases; unmatched junction bases: 6. Germline V gene lookup returns CDR1 MNHEY and CDR2 SVGEGT. The CDR3 contains 17 residues. The sequence derives from a man aged 55 to 70 who had recovered from COVID-19. The chain combines TRBV6-2 or TRBV6-3 with TRBJ2-2, with 7 bases aligning to TRBD2. Source material: PBMCs or T cells enriched from blood (not recorded which). CDR3 DNA sequence: TGTGCCAGCAGTTACAAGCGGGGATCCTCGAACACCGGGGAGCTGTTTTTT. Its translation: CASSYKRGSSNTGELFF.